The present TCR beta chain was sequenced within a study of T cells after yellow fever vaccination. The wider study: SMART-Seq v4 Ultra Low Input prepared the low-cell-number fractions.

There are 14 residues in the CDR3. V shed 4 bases and J 4 bases; nucleotides not matched to a gene: 4. Germline V gene lookup returns CDR1 MNHEY and CDR2 SVGAGI. Regarding the study as a whole: FACS-sorted repertoires could contain abundant clonotypes contaminating from the bulk population. Post-booster repertoires again held most primary-vaccination clones (roughly 95% CD4, around 90% CD8).

This clonotype was seen only a few times. What it recognizes is unknown. As TCR cDNA was made by 5'RACE template switching, a universal primer site and UMIs were added. MiXCR, run by TCRdb on the 5' RACE reads, gives a single entry per CDR3 protein. The repertoire has more than 450,000 distinct CDR3 sequences, roughly a fifth of them found once; the top ten carry about 16%. The specimen was PBMCs, collected less than 25 days after the first yellow fever vaccination. V is TRBV6-5 and J is TRBJ1-2; TRBD1 matches 9 bases. This TCR was recovered from a man between 18 and 29 years old who received the YFV17D yellow fever vaccine. The CDR3 DNA follows: TGTGCCAGCAGTTTGGGACAGGGAATCTATGGCTACACCTTC. Translating gives CASSLGQGIYGYTF.